These 16 T cell receptor beta chains share one sample of origin, sequenced in a study of blood T cell repertoires in COVID-19. Clones were sequenced by immunoSEQ multiplex PCR, and TCRdb holds only the in-frame ones, with some missing. The sample holds around 310,000 clones, approximately 88% seen once. The sequenced sample consisted of peripheral blood. These receptors were collected from a woman between 50 and 59 years old with active or convalescent COVID-19.

This chain joins TRBV5-1 and TRBJ2-5; 9 nucleotides line up with TRBD2. CDR1 SGHRS and CDR2 YFSETQ come from the germline V gene. The junction had 10 bases not matched to a gene; V was cut back by 6 bases and J by 4 bases. CDR3 length: 15 amino acids. The CDR3 DNA is TGCGCCAGCACGGCCAGTAGCGGGAGTTCAGAGACCCAGTACTTC. It is translated as CASTASSGSSETQYF.

This clone was seen only once. The genes are TRBV18 and TRBJ2-7, with 9 positions matching TRBD1. The V and J ends lost 3 bases and 0 bases, in that order; junction bases with no gene match: 3. The CDR3 extends over 15 amino acids. Germline assignment: CDR1 KGHSH and CDR2 LQKENI. The CDR3 DNA reads as TGTGCCAGCTCACCTACAGGGGGCAGCTCCTACGAGCAGTACTTC. Its protein is CASSPTGGSSYEQYF.

The chain employs TRBV14 and TRBJ2-5; D gene ambiguous. The germline V and J ends were trimmed by 0 bases and 7 bases, with 6 bases remaining between them. In germline, CDR1 is SGHDN, CDR2 FVKESK. This CDR3 has 12 amino acids. In nucleotides, the CDR3 is TGTGCCAGCAGCCAAGATAGTGGGACCCAGTACTTC. This gives the protein CASSQDSGTQYF.

This clone was seen just once. The chain links TRBV6-5 to TRBJ1-6, with D tentatively TRBD1 (5 bases). The V and J ends lost 0 bases and 7 bases respectively, with 10 bases between them. Germline CDR1 is MNHEY and CDR2 is SVGAGI. The CDR3 consists of 15 residues. The CDR3 DNA reads TGTGCCAGCAGTTACTCGAAGGGGAACAATTCACCCCTCCACTTT. This encodes CASSYSKGNNSPLHF.

J is TRBJ2-3 and V is TRBV6-4; 8 positions match TRBD2. The CDR3 is made up of 16 amino acids. The junction had 8 bases not matched to a gene; V was cut back by 4 bases and J by 2 bases. Germline V gene lookup returns CDR1 MRHNA and CDR2 SNTAGT. DNA for the CDR3: TGTGCCAGCAGTGTAACTAGCGGCGCGGCCACAGATACGCAGTATTTT. Protein product: CASSVTSGAATDTQYF.

This clone has just a few counts. The V and J genes are TRBV3-1 (or the pseudogene TRBV3-2) and TRBJ1-2; 7 positions agree with TRBD1. With V trimmed by 0 bases and J by 7 bases, 17 bases remained unmatched. The CDR3 is 18 amino acids. Germline lookup yields CDR1 LGHDT and CDR2 YNNKEL (reference sequence). CDR3 loop: CASSQDLLRGRPLSGYTF. The CDR3 DNA reads as TGTGCCAGCAGCCAAGATTTATTAAGGGGGCGACCGCTGAGTGGCTACACCTTC.

This clone was picked up a small number of times. The rearrangement links TRBV25-1 to TRBJ1-5; TRBD1 might be the D (6 bases). Germline V gives CDR1 MGHDK, CDR2 SYGVNS. The CDR3 totals 13 residues. Trimming removed 4 bases at V and 2 bases at J, with 6 bases between. This CDR3 is CASSGQGNQPQHF. In DNA, the CDR3 is TGTGCCAGCAGTGGACAGGGCAATCAGCCCCAGCATTTT.

The chain is built from TRBV13 and TRBJ2-3; no clear D gene. Trimming shortened V by 6 bases and J by 1 base, and 11 bases separated the two germline ends. This CDR3 comprises 14 residues. CDR1 is PRHDT, CDR2 FYEKMQ, per germline (reference sequence). The CDR3 DNA reads as TGTGCCAGCAGGGCAAACGGAGGCACAGATACGCAGTATTTT. Translating gives CASRANGGTDTQYF.

This clone showed up just once. The CDR3 DNA reads as TGTGCCAGCTCCCCCGGGACAGGGGGCGCTTATGGCTACACCTTC. This codes for CASSPGTGGAYGYTF. The chain is built from TRBV18 and TRBJ1-2, with 12 positions matching TRBD1. The CDR3 totals 15 residues. The J segment lost 5 bases and the V segment lost 6 bases, leaving 7 bases of the junction unmatched. CDR1 KGHSH and CDR2 LQKENI come from the germline V gene.

The chain has TRBV7-3 and TRBJ2-3; 9 bases line up with TRBD1. The CDR3 is 17 amino acids. Germline-derived CDR1 and CDR2 are SGHTA and FQGTGA. With V trimmed by 5 bases and J by 0 bases, 9 bases remained unmatched. The CDR3 bases are TGTGCCAGCAGCCCCCTTCCCGGGACAGGGAGCACAGATACGCAGTATTTT. It is translated as CASSPLPGTGSTDTQYF.

The chain recombines TRBV4-1 with TRBJ2-7, with TRBD2 matching 9 bases. Per the germline V gene, CDR1 is MGHRA and CDR2 is YSYEKL. The CDR3 covers 15 residues. Trimming cost V 0 bases and J 4 bases; bases outside gene matches: 4. CDR3 sequence: CASSQDPSGTYEQYF. CDR3 nucleotides: TGCGCCAGCAGCCAAGACCCTAGCGGGACATACGAGCAGTACTTC.

CDR3 coding DNA: TGTGCCAGTAGTATACTGACTAGCGGTAAAGAGACCCAGTACTTC. Protein sequence: CASSILTSGKETQYF. The rearrangement uses TRBV19 and TRBJ2-5; TRBD2 aligns across 9 bases. The CDR3 totals 15 residues. The germline V gene encodes CDR1 LNHDA and CDR2 SQIVND (reference sequence). After removal of 2 bases from V and 3 bases from J, the junction contained 4 bases not matched to a gene.

This chain uses TRBV6-5 with TRBJ2-2, with D perhaps TRBD1 (5 bases). Trimming shortened V by 0 bases and J by 4 bases, and 6 bases separated the two germline ends. Germline assignment: CDR1 MNHEY and CDR2 SVGAGI. The CDR3 loop spans 14 amino acids. The CDR3 bases are TGTGCCAGCAGTTACTCCCAGGGCACCGGGGAGCTGTTTTTT. It encodes CASSYSQGTGELFF.

The CDR3 spells CASSGFLSRGLRTGELFF. The DNA for the CDR3 is TGTGCCAGCAGTGGCTTCCTAAGCAGGGGGCTAAGGACCGGGGAGCTGTTTTTT. This chain uses TRBV6-1 with TRBJ2-2, with TRBD1 identical over 8 bases. Germline loops: CDR1 MNHNS, CDR2 SASEGT. Unmatched junction bases numbered 15, after V lost 4 bases and J lost 5 bases. The CDR3 is made up of 18 amino acids.

The V and J genes are TRBV7-2 and TRBJ2-4; 8 positions match TRBD1. Unmatched junction bases numbered 2, after V lost 4 bases and J lost 3 bases. Germline lookup yields CDR1 SGHTA and CDR2 FQGNSA. This CDR3 has 14 residues. CDR3 protein: CASSSQGDKNIQYF. The CDR3 DNA is TGTGCCAGCAGCTCACAGGGGGACAAAAACATTCAGTACTTC.

The chain links TRBV5-1 to TRBJ1-5; 7 bases map to TRBD1. The CDR3 runs 17 residues. CDR1 and CDR2 (germline): SGHRS, YFSETQ. V lost 3 bases and J lost 3; bases outside the gene matches: 12. The CDR3 here is CASSWGDPGTVNQPQHF. CDR3 nucleotides: TGCGCCAGCAGCTGGGGGGATCCAGGGACAGTCAATCAGCCCCAGCATTTT.